These 25 T cell receptor beta chains share one sample of origin, sequenced in a study of early T cells in non-severe SARS-CoV-2 infection. TCRdb called the 5' RACE reads again in MiXCR, with one record for every CDR3 protein. The sample lists roughly 60,000 distinct CDR3 sequences, about 7.7% occurring once. The source material was whole blood. These receptors were collected from an adult who was a healthcare worker with PCR-confirmed SARS-CoV-2 infection or an uninfected control (not recorded which).

The V and J genes are TRBV27 and TRBJ2-5, with D unresolved. The CDR3 runs 14 residues. Germline lookup yields CDR1 MNHEY and CDR2 SMNVEV (reference sequence). V lost 4 bases and J lost 0, with 9 bases in between. The CDR3 is CASSSKHYQETQYF. The DNA for the CDR3 is TGTGCCAGCAGTTCGAAGCACTACCAAGAGACCCAGTACTTC.

This clonotype has just a few counts. The rearrangement links TRBV29-1 to TRBJ2-7, with a weak D call TRBD2 (6 bases). The CDR3 loop spans 13 amino acids. Germline V gives CDR1 SQVTM, CDR2 ANQGSEA. The V end lost 3 bases, the J end lost 4 bases, and 13 bases lay between the germline ends. CDR3 sequence: CSVDPGTGYEQYF. For the CDR3, the DNA is TGCAGCGTTGATCCCGGGACTGGTTACGAGCAGTACTTC.

The rearrangement links TRBV6-1 to TRBJ2-4; 9 bases match TRBD2. Germline CDR1 and CDR2: MNHNS and SASEGT. The CDR3 spans 15 residues. J lost 7 bases, V lost 1 base, and 5 bases had no gene match. CDR3 loop: CASSEVSSGSNIQYF. Written as DNA, the CDR3 is TGTGCCAGCAGTGAAGTTAGTAGCGGGAGTAACATTCAGTACTTC.

This clonotype was detected many times. The chain joins TRBV4-1 to TRBJ2-1; D assignment may be TRBD1 or TRBD2 (5 bases each). The CDR3 is made up of 18 amino acids. Germline V lookup: CDR1 MGHRA, CDR2 YSYEKL. Trimming removed 3 bases at V and 0 bases at J, with 18 bases between. The CDR3 DNA follows: TGCGCCAGCAGCCACCACCTAAGGGACCCAAGCTCCTACAATGAGCAGTTCTTC. Protein: CASSHHLRDPSSYNEQFF.

V usage is TRBV6-1 and J usage is TRBJ2-6, with 7 bases matching TRBD2. V trimming: 6 bases; J trimming: 0 bases; junction bases outside the gene matches: 11. The CDR3 contains 18 residues. Germline V gene sequence: CDR1 MNHNS, CDR2 SASEGT. CDR3 amino acids: CASRGVLAQDSGANVLTF. The CDR3 DNA reads as TGTGCCAGCAGGGGGGTACTAGCGCAAGACTCTGGGGCCAACGTCCTGACTTTC.

The table lists this clonotype with many counts. The J gene is TRBJ2-2, the V gene TRBV6-5; TRBD1 matches at 7 bases. The V and J ends lost 11 bases and 7 bases, in that order; junction bases with no gene match: 7. Germline V CDR1 and CDR2: MNHEY, SVGAGI. The CDR3 totals 12 residues. This CDR3 is CAVGTEIGELFF. The CDR3 DNA is TGTGCCGTCGGGACAGAAATCGGGGAGCTGTTTTTT.

This clonotype rates as large. The chain carries TRBV20-1 and TRBJ2-5; the D call may be TRBD1 or TRBD2 (5 bases each). CDR3 length: 15 residues. The V gene's germline CDR1 is DFQATT and CDR2 SNEGSKA (reference sequence). The ends were cut back, 5 bases at V and 6 bases at J, with 22 bases in the middle. The CDR3, as DNA: TGCAGTGCTTTGAACCGGGACCTAGGGACGAAGACCCAGTACTTC. It yields the protein CSALNRDLGTKTQYF.

In its sample, this clonotype was seen many times. V gene TRBV9 combines with J gene TRBJ2-3; D not certain. V was clipped by 0 bases and J by 2 bases, with 7 bases between them. Germline V CDR1 and CDR2: SGDLS, YYNGEE. The CDR3 covers 14 residues. CDR3 residues: CASSVVGITDTQYF. The CDR3 DNA sequence: TGTGCCAGCAGCGTAGTCGGTATCACAGATACGCAGTATTTT.

This clonotype showed up many times. The chain uses TRBV28 and TRBJ1-2, with D unclear. Between the trimmed V and J ends, which lost 5 bases and 0 bases, there was a span of 4 bases. Germline lookup yields CDR1 MDHEN and CDR2 SYDVKM. This CDR3 contains 12 residues. CDR3 bases: TGTGCCAGCAGTCTGTCTAACTATGGCTACACCTTC. Amino acid sequence: CASSLSNYGYTF.

The V call is TRBV30, the J call TRBJ1-5; a possible D gene is TRBD1 (6 bases). The CDR3 extends over 12 amino acids. Germline V CDR1 and CDR2: GTSNPN, SVGIG (reference sequence). Trimming removed 3 bases from V and 9 bases from J, with 12 bases in between. This chain's CDR3 is CAWSARGAPQHF. CDR3 DNA: TGTGCCTGGAGCGCAAGGGGGGCGCCCCAGCATTTT.

The rearrangement uses TRBV18 and TRBJ1-1; 7 bases are a match to TRBD1. Looked up from germline, CDR1 is KGHSH and CDR2 is LQKENI. J gave up 5 bases and V 6 bases, and 9 bases lay outside the gene matches. The length of the CDR3 is 14 residues. Written as DNA, the CDR3 is TGTGCCAGCTCCTCCGACAGGGAGAGGACTGAAGCTTTCTTT. This gives the protein CASSSDRERTEAFF.

This clonotype was detected ten times or more. This chain uses TRBV20-1 with TRBJ2-1, with 10 bases that match TRBD2. CDR3 length equals 16 residues. J gave up 7 bases and V 0 bases, and 9 bases lay outside the gene matches. The germline gives CDR1 DFQATT, CDR2 SNEGSKA (reference sequence). Written as DNA, the CDR3 is TGCAGTGCTAGAGATCAGGGGACTAGCGTCGGGAATGAGCAGTTCTTC. Amino acid sequence: CSARDQGTSVGNEQFF.

V usage is TRBV20-1 and J usage is TRBJ2-5; D could derive from TRBD1 or TRBD2 (5 bases each). CDR3 length: 13 residues. Germline V gene sequence: CDR1 DFQATT, CDR2 SNEGSKA (reference sequence). Trimming left V 5 bases short and J 7 bases short, with 17 bases between. CDR3 sequence (DNA): TGCAGTGCTTCACGCCGGGACGGAGGGACCCAGTACTTC. Its protein is CSASRRDGGTQYF.

This clonotype was observed many times. The V gene is TRBV2, the J gene TRBJ2-5; 10 bases map to TRBD2. This CDR3 region has 15 residues. J lost 1 base, V lost 6 bases, and 5 bases had no gene match. Germline assignment: CDR1 SNHLY and CDR2 FYNNEI. The CDR3 nucleotides read TGTGCCAGCAGAGATCGACTAGCGGGCCAAGAGACCCAGTACTTC. This sequence encodes CASRDRLAGQETQYF.

This clonotype was detected many times. The rearrangement uses TRBV11-3 and TRBJ2-1, with TRBD2 matching 11 bases. Trimming cost V 1 base and J 9 bases; bases outside gene matches: 11. This CDR3 is built from 17 residues. Germline V gene sequence: CDR1 SGHNT, CDR2 YENEEA. CDR3 coding DNA: TGTGCCAGCAGCTTAGGAGGAGGTAGCGGGAGGGCCGGTGAGCAGTTCTTC. Its protein product is CASSLGGGSGRAGEQFF.

This clonotype was seen a few times. The chain joins TRBV5-1 to TRBJ2-4; either TRBD1 or TRBD2 may fit D (5 bases each). The CDR3 sequence is 15 residues long. V lost 4 bases to trimming and J lost 9 bases, with 20 bases between them. In germline, CDR1 is SGHRS, CDR2 YFSETQ. The CDR3 is CASSHTGQGAGIQYF. The DNA for the CDR3 is TGCGCCAGCAGCCACACAGGTCAGGGAGCAGGCATTCAGTACTTC.

This rearrangement joins TRBV20-1 to TRBJ1-1, with 9 nucleotides matching TRBD1. From germline, CDR1 is DFQATT and CDR2 SNEGSKA (reference sequence). CDR3 length: 17 amino acids. Unmatched junction bases numbered 15, after V lost 6 bases and J lost 1 base. In nucleotides, the CDR3 is TGCAGTGCGAAAGCAAGGGGGACAGGGACGGCGAACACTGAAGCTTTCTTT. This gives the protein CSAKARGTGTANTEAFF.

A few counts support this clonotype. The J gene is TRBJ1-2, the V gene TRBV7-9; D possibly corresponds to TRBD1 (5 bases). Trimming removed 1 base from V and 6 bases from J, with 12 bases in between. Germline CDR1 is SEHNR and CDR2 is FQNEAQ (reference sequence). The CDR3 covers 14 residues. The DNA for the CDR3 is TGTGCCAGCAGCTTAGACCGGGGCAGGGATGGCTACACCTTC. It translates to CASSLDRGRDGYTF.

This clonotype was detected ten times or more. The rearrangement links TRBV7-9 to TRBJ2-2; tentative D call: TRBD1 (5 bases). The CDR3 is 13 residues long. Germline V gene data show CDR1 as SEHNR and CDR2 as FQNEAQ (reference sequence). The ends were cut back, 2 bases at V and 5 bases at J, with 6 bases in the middle. The CDR3 bases are TGTGCCAGCAGCTTAAGGGGAACCGGGGAGCTGTTTTTT. It translates to CASSLRGTGELFF.

This clonotype was recorded many times. The CDR3 coding sequence is TGTGCCAGTAAAGGTGATAACAGGGGCCGAAACAATGAGCAGTTCTTC. Translated, it gives CASKGDNRGRNNEQFF. The V call is TRBV19, the J call TRBJ2-1; 7 bases agree with TRBD1. Trimming cost V 7 bases and J 5 bases; bases outside gene matches: 14. The germline gives CDR1 LNHDA, CDR2 SQIVND (reference sequence). The CDR3 consists of 16 residues.

This clonotype came up many times. V gene TRBV6-6 combines with J gene TRBJ2-3; 7 positions match TRBD2. J was trimmed by 3 bases and V by 1 base; bases with no gene match: 10. Germline CDR1 and CDR2: MNHNY and SVGAGI (reference sequence). The length of the CDR3 is 17 residues. For the CDR3, the DNA is TGTGCCAGCAGTTACTTTCCCGGGGCGGGAGCAACAGATACGCAGTATTTT. Translating gives CASSYFPGAGATDTQYF.

This clonotype was seen ten or more times. The chain has TRBV7-9 and TRBJ1-5; D is possibly TRBD1 (5 bases). The V gene's germline CDR1 is SEHNR and CDR2 FQNEAQ (reference sequence). V lost 1 base to trimming and J lost 6 bases, with 7 bases between them. This CDR3 is 13 amino acids long. The CDR3 loop reads CASSLDGAQPQHF. The CDR3 nucleotides are TGTGCCAGCAGCTTAGATGGGGCTCAGCCCCAGCATTTT.

The V gene is TRBV29-1, the J gene TRBJ2-1, with 8 bases identical to TRBD1. The CDR3 totals 14 residues. Germline-derived CDR1 and CDR2 are SQVTM and ANQGSEA. Losses at the gene ends were 0 bases for V and 5 bases for J; bases not matched to a gene: 3. CDR3 sequence reads: CSVEEGTGDNEQFF. The CDR3 nucleotides read TGCAGCGTTGAAGAGGGGACAGGAGACAATGAGCAGTTCTTC.

The sample holds many counts of this clonotype. The chain has TRBV2 and TRBJ2-1; 9 nucleotides line up with TRBD1. Losses at the gene ends were 6 bases for V and 7 bases for J; bases not matched to a gene: 16. The CDR3 runs to 17 residues. Germline loops: CDR1 SNHLY, CDR2 FYNNEI. The DNA for the CDR3 is TGTGCCAGCAGCCGAAACAGGGGGCGGTTGAGTAGGAATGAGCAGTTCTTC. Translation: CASSRNRGRLSRNEQFF. Based on the CDR3 plus reference TRBV2 and TRBJ2-1, the full variable domain is EPEVTQTPSHQVTQMGQEVILRCVPISNHLYFYWYRQILGQKVEFLVSFYNNEISEKSEIFDDQFSVERPDGSNFTLKIRSTKLEDSAMYFCASSRNRGRLSRNEQFFGPGTRLTVL.

This clonotype has more than one count but fewer than ten. This chain uses TRBV13 with TRBJ2-7; TRBD1 aligns across 7 bases. In germline, CDR1 is PRHDT, CDR2 FYEKMQ (reference sequence). CDR3 length: 17 amino acids. V shed 1 base, J shed 2 bases, and the junction held 11 bases outside the gene matches. The CDR3 coding sequence is TGTGCCAGCAGCTTAGCCGAAGCCCGACAGGGCCCCTACGAGCAGTACTTC. This gives the protein CASSLAEARQGPYEQYF.